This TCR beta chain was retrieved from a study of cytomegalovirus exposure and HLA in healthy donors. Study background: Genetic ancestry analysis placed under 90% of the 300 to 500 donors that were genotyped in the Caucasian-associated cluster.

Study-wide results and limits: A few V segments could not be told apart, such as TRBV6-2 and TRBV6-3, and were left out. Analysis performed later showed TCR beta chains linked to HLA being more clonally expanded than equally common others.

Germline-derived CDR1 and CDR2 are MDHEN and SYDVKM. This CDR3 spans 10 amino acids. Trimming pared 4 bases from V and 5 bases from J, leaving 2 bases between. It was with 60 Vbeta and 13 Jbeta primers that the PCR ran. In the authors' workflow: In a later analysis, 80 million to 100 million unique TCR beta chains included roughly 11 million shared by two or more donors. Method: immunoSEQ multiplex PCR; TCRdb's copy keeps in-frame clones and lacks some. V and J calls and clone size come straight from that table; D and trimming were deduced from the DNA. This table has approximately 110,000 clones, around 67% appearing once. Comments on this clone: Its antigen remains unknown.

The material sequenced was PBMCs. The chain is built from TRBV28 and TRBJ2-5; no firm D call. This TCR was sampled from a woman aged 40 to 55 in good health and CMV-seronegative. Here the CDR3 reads CASSSETQYF. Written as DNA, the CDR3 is TGTGCCAGCAGTTCTGAGACCCAGTACTTC.